Below are 5 T cell receptor beta chains sequenced from a single sample in a study of blood T cell repertoires in COVID-19. Sequenced by immunoSEQ multiplex PCR; TCRdb stores in-frame clones only, minus some. This sample yields approximately 46,000 clones, of which 70% to 90% are seen a single time; 9% to 15% belongs to the top ten. Sequences were obtained from peripheral blood. The receptor source for this set is a human donor in a cohort sampled during active COVID-19.

J is TRBJ2-5 and V is TRBV21-1; the tabulated D call, TRBD1, remains unverified against the DNA. TRBV21-1 is an annotated pseudogene. This CDR3 contains 19 residues. CDR3 amino acids: CASSKVRDSRLGGLETQYF. DNA of the CDR3: TGTGCCAGCAGCAAAGTTAGGGACAGCCGGTTAGGTGGGCTCGAGACCCAGTACTTC.

The chain carries TRBV4-1 and TRBJ2-3; 7 bases line up with TRBD2. Trimming took 3 bases from V and 0 from J; bases not matched to a gene: 6. The CDR3 totals 16 residues. From germline, CDR1 is MGHRA and CDR2 YSYEKL. The CDR3 region has the DNA TGCGCCAGCAGCCATCCGAAGGGAGGGAGCACAGATACGCAGTATTTT. Its protein product is CASSHPKGGSTDTQYF.

This clone was counted a single time. The chain employs TRBV30 and TRBJ1-6; D remains ambiguous. The germline gives CDR1 GTSNPN, CDR2 SVGIG (reference sequence). The CDR3 has 12 residues. The V end was cut by 0 bases, the J end by 8 bases, with 5 bases between. The CDR3 is CAWSVRYSPLHF. Here the CDR3 DNA reads TGTGCCTGGAGTGTACGGTATTCACCCCTCCACTTT.

The chain employs TRBV3-1 (or the pseudogene TRBV3-2) and TRBJ2-3; 8 nucleotides align to TRBD1. Germline trimming cut 3 bases from V and 7 bases from J; bases unmatched to any gene: 6. Germline CDR1 and CDR2: LGHDT and YNNKEL (reference sequence). This CDR3 spans 14 amino acids. The CDR3 DNA sequence: TGTGCCAGCAGCCACCGGGACAGGCAGCATACGCAGTATTTT. Protein product: CASSHRDRQHTQYF.

V is TRBV6-5 and J is TRBJ2-3; 9 bases agree with TRBD2. V lost 6 bases and J lost 1; bases outside the gene matches: 5. The CDR3 length is 15 residues. In germline, CDR1 is MNHEY, CDR2 SVGAGI. Here the CDR3 reads CASRIAGAGTDTQYF. As DNA, the CDR3 is TGTGCCAGCAGGATAGCGGGGGCGGGCACAGATACGCAGTATTTT.